The clone carrying this TCR beta chain has only a few counts. What it binds is not known. The CDR3 sequence is 14 residues long. The V end was cut by 3 bases, the J end by 6 bases, with 16 bases between. Germline values: CDR1 SGHRS, CDR2 YFSETQ. They built TCR cDNA with 5'RACE template switching, a step that put in a universal primer site and UMIs. Using its own MiXCR run on the 5' RACE reads, TCRdb lists one record per CDR3 protein. This table has under 550,000 distinct CDR3 sequences, 21% appearing once. This record comes from a study of T cells after yellow fever vaccination. Overall study: Preparation of the low-cell-number fractions used SMART-Seq v4 Ultra Low Input.

General observations from the study: Within FACS-sorted repertoires, abundant clonotypes contaminating from the bulk population could be present.

This receptor was identified in a man aged 18 to 30 who received the YFV17D yellow fever vaccine. Here the sequenced sample was PBMCs, taken 21 days after the first yellow fever vaccination. V and J are TRBV5-1 and TRBJ2-7; no reliable D call. CDR3 bases: TGCGCCAGCAGCTCCGGGCCCCTCTCAGGCGAGCAGTACTTC. Amino acid sequence: CASSSGPLSGEQYF.